A selection of T cell receptor beta chains follows, all from one sample in a study of blood T cell repertoires in COVID-19. The protocol was immunoSEQ multiplex PCR, while the TCRdb copy is restricted to in-frame clones and leaves out a portion. The repertoire holds 200,000 to 250,000 clones, with 85% to 90% as singletons. The specimen was peripheral blood. These receptor sequences come from a man at least 80 years old with acute or convalescent COVID-19. CDR3s include the opening cysteine and the closing phenylalanine or tryptophan. The D gene is left open where the match is weak. Clone size is stated in some rows and not others, as once, few, many or a class when expanded.

abundance	v_gene	j_gene	d_gene	CDR3nt	CDR3aa
.	TRBV5-1	TRBJ1-4	TRBD1	TGCGCCAGCAGACCGGGACAGCACCTTAATGAAAAACTGTTTTTT	CASRPGQHLNEKLFF
once	TRBV9	TRBJ2-5	TRBD2	TGTGCCAGCAGCTTTAGCGGGAGGGCGGAGACCCAGTACTTC	CASSFSGRAETQYF
.	TRBV19	TRBJ2-5	TRBD2	TGTGCCAGTTCCAGCGGGAGCCAAGAGACCCAGTACTTC	CASSSGSQETQYF
.	TRBV5-8	TRBJ2-1	TRBD1	TGTGCCAGCAGCTTGGATGGGACAGGAAATAACAATGAGCAGTTCTTC	CASSLDGTGNNNEQFF
many	TRBV5-1	TRBJ2-7	.	TGCGCCAGCAGCTATTCTACCAACTACGAGCAGTACTTC	CASSYSTNYEQYF
.	TRBV5-1	TRBJ1-5	.	TGCGCCAGCAGCTTGGATGGTGGGGCCGGACAGCCCCAGCATTTT	CASSLDGGAGQPQHF
few	TRBV5-1	TRBJ2-3	TRBD1	TGCGCCAGCAGCCCCGGGACAGGGTCCCCCACAGATACGCAGTATTTT	CASSPGTGSPTDTQYF
.	TRBV11-3	TRBJ2-2	TRBD1	TGTGCCAGCAGCCACCGGGACAGGGACACCGGGGAGCTGTTTTTT	CASSHRDRDTGELFF
few	TRBV3-1/TRBV3-2	TRBJ2-2	TRBD1	TGTGCCAGCAGCCAAACAGGGGCCCTGGGGGCCGGGGAGCTGTTTTTT	CASSQTGALGAGELFF
.	TRBV7-6	TRBJ1-2	.	TGTGCCAGCAGCCCGGGGACATTTAACTATGGCTACACCTTC	CASSPGTFNYGYTF